The clone carrying this T cell receptor (beta chain) was seen ten or more times. Its cognate antigen is unknown. What was sequenced were expressed TCRB transcripts, since all of the isolated RNA had been reverse transcribed. The repertoire was sequenced with immunoSEQ multiplex PCR; TCRdb's copy has only in-frame clones and lacks some. The table lists some 370,000 clones, 9.5% to 10% of them singletons. This sample was included in a study of beta chain features in type 1 diabetes. Overall study findings and caveats: Type 1 diabetes patients had TCRB CDR3s that were shorter (moderately but significantly so) in all four CD4+ subsets.

CDR3 size: 15 residues. The V end was cut by 4 bases, the J end by 3 bases, with 13 bases between. In germline, CDR1 is MDHEN, CDR2 SYDVKM. The sequence came from a man aged 25-45 years with type 1 diabetes. The specimen was central memory CD4+ T cells from blood. V is TRBV28 and J is TRBJ1-5, with D possibly being TRBD1 (6 bases). This CDR3 is CASSSLQGSNQPQHF. DNA for the CDR3: TGTGCCAGCAGTTCCCTACAGGGCTCCAATCAGCCCCAGCATTTT.